This is a list of T cell receptor beta chains from one sample in a study of shared clonotypes between healthy human individuals. This table comes from immunoSEQ multiplex PCR, and its TCRdb copy is limited to in-frame clones, with some not included. The repertoire consists of about 2.4 million clones, with approximately 92% occurring once and the leading ten covering roughly 0.13%. The source material was naive CD4+ T cells sorted from blood. Receptor source: a man aged 18 to 29 in good health. Both conserved end residues are part of each CDR3.

V gene,J gene,CDR3 protein
TRBV10-3,TRBJ2-3,CAITGTSGSLDTQYF
TRBV6-4,TRBJ2-7,CASISVRVTGQYF
TRBV6-4,TRBJ2-7,CASPGKTYEQYF
TRBV9,TRBJ2-5,CASSVVSSGGTQYF
TRBV28,TRBJ1-4,CASSTRGEKLFF
TRBV5-6,TRBJ2-3,CASSPRLAGEDTQYF
TRBV18,TRBJ1-1,CASSPVTGQMNTEAFF
TRBV6-6,TRBJ2-1,CASSRAGINEQFF
TRBV5-4,TRBJ2-5,CASSPMLQETQYF
TRBV7-9,TRBJ1-1,CASSRYPGFTEAFF
TRBV6-5,TRBJ1-2,CASSYSYLGPPYGYTF
TRBV18,TRBJ1-4,CASSPGTQDEKLFF
TRBV5-1,TRBJ2-1,CASSVDKGEQFF
TRBV5-1,TRBJ2-1,CASSLGETPYNEQFF
TRBV18,TRBJ1-5,CASSPQQISNQPQHF
TRBV7-2,TRBJ1-6,CASSLVGTGEGSPLHF
TRBV19,TRBJ2-3,CASSIIAGGVADTQYF
TRBV5-5,TRBJ1-2,CASSLGGVNYGYTF
TRBV30,TRBJ1-5,CAWSLGTAGNQPQHF
TRBV11-2,TRBJ2-1,CASSSGTGSYNEQFF
TRBV27,TRBJ1-5,CASSLWGGSQPQHF
TRBV5-1,TRBJ2-7,CASSGSEGYEQYF
TRBV10-3,TRBJ1-2,CAISEGVSLPNYGYTF
TRBV11-2,TRBJ1-6,CASSRSSYNSPLHF
TRBV27,TRBJ1-6,CASSFRQGKDNSPLHF
TRBV5-6,TRBJ1-1,CASSLLEVGFGGGEAFF
TRBV10-3,TRBJ1-2,CAISADVNYGYTF
TRBV10-1,TRBJ2-7,CASSSQGNFYEQYF
TRBV6-1,TRBJ2-5,CASSVTGLGETQYF
TRBV5-1,TRBJ2-5,CASSSEGAGGETQYF
TRBV19,TRBJ2-7,CASSTQGKDYEQYF
TRBV5-1,TRBJ1-1,CASSPQGQGGNTEAFF
TRBV6-5,TRBJ2-1,CASSYSLSWFF
TRBV7-9,TRBJ2-2,CASSPSGGTGELFF
TRBV5-1,TRBJ2-3,CASSFSGSGTDTQYF
TRBV7-2,TRBJ2-3,CASSARLAGYTDTQYF